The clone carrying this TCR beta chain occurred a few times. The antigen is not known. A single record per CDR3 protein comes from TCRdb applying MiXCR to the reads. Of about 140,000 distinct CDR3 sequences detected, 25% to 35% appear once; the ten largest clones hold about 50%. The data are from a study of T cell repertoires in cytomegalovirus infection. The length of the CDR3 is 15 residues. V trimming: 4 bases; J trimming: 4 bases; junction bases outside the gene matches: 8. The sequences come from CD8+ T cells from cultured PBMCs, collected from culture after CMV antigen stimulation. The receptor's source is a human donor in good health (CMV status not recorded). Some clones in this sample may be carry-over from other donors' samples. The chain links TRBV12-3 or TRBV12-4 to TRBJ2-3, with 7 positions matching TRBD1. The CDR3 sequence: CASSSPGQQSDTQYF. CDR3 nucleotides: TGTGCCAGCAGTTCTCCGGGACAGCAGTCAGATACGCAGTATTTT.